The clone carrying this TCR beta chain has a count of ten or more. Its cognate antigen is unknown. Trimming stripped 0 bases from V and 8 bases from J, with 10 bases between. In germline, CDR1 is LNHNV, CDR2 YYDKDF (reference sequence). This CDR3 has 13 amino acids. Whole blood was used without fractionation, so all unsorted peripheral T cells were included. A 2.5 ml peripheral blood sample was taken for RNA. This entry is derived from a study of HIV-infected patients and healthy controls. Study-level results: Compared with untreated HIV+ repertoires, healthy controls showed roughly threefold more distinct CDR3s and higher Shannon diversity.

About 550 ng RNA was reverse transcribed with alpha and beta constant-region primers. Using multiplexing indices, alpha and beta chain libraries were generated apart by chain-specific third strand synthesis. Each CDR3 protein is one row after TCRdb ran MiXCR on the 5' RACE reads. The sample holds several thousand distinct CDR3 sequences, 7% to 9% seen once. The origin of this receptor is an adult with HIV infection. V is TRBV15 and J is TRBJ1-1; maybe TRBD1 (5 bases). Sample: blood, taken before antiretroviral therapy. The CDR3: CATSRDRGSEAFF. The CDR3 DNA reads as TGTGCCACCAGCAGAGATAGGGGATCAGAAGCTTTCTTT.